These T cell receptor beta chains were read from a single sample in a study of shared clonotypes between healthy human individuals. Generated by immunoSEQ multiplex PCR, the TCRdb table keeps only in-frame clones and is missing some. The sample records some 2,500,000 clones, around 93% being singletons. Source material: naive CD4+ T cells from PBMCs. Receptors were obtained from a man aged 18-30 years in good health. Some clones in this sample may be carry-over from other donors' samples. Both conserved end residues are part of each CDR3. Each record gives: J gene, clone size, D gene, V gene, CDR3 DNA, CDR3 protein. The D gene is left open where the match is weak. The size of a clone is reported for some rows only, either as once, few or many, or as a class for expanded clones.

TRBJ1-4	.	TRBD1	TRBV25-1	TGTGCCAGCGGGGTAACAGGGGGCCGGGGTGAAAAACTGTTTTTT	CASGVTGGRGEKLFF
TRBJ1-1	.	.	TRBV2	TGTGCCAGCAGCGTCGGGACCAGGGGTTTAGAGGCTTTCTTT	CASSVGTRGLEAFF
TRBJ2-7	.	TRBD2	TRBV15	TGTGCCACCAGCAGGGGGGGGAGTGTTTACGAGCAGTACTTC	CATSRGGSVYEQYF
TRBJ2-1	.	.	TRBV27	TGTGCCAGCACCGCGGGGTGGAGCTCCTACAATGAGCAGTTCTTC	CASTAGWSSYNEQFF
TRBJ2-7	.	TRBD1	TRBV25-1	TGTGCCAGCAGCTTGCCGGGGACAGGGGGCAGGTCCTACGAGCAGTACTTC	CASSLPGTGGRSYEQYF
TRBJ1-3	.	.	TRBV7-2	TGTGCCAGCAGCTTAGGAGGGATCTCTGGAAACACCATATATTTT	CASSLGGISGNTIYF
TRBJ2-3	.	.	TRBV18	TGTGCCAGCTCCCCCCCAGGACTGACATGGGGCACAGATACGCAGTATTTT	CASSPPGLTWGTDTQYF
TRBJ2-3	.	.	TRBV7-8	TGTGCCAGCAGCTTACGGGTGGGAGCAGCAGATACGCAGTATTTT	CASSLRVGAADTQYF
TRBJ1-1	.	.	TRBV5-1	TGCGCCAGCAGCTTACCTAATGACAGTCCCCACACTGAAGCTTTCTTT	CASSLPNDSPHTEAFF
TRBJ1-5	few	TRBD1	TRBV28	TGTGCCAGCACCACACGTTGGGACAGTAGCAATCAGCCCCAGCATTTT	CASTTRWDSSNQPQHF
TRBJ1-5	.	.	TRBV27	TGTGCCAGCAGTTCAAGAGGGACTCAGCCCCAGCATTTT	CASSSRGTQPQHF
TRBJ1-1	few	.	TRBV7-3	TGTGCCAGCAGCCCCCGACCGGACGCTGAAGCTTTCTTT	CASSPRPDAEAFF